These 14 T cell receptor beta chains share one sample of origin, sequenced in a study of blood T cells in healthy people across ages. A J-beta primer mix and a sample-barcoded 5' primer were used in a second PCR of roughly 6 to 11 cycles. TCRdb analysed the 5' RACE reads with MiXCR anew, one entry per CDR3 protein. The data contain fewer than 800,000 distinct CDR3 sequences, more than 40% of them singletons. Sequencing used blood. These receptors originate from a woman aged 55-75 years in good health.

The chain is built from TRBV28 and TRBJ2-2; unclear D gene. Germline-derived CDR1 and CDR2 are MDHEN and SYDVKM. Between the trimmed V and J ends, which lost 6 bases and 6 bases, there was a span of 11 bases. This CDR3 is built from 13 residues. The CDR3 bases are TGTGCCAGCAGCTCCCCAAACTCCGGGGAGCTGTTTTTT. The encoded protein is CASSSPNSGELFF.

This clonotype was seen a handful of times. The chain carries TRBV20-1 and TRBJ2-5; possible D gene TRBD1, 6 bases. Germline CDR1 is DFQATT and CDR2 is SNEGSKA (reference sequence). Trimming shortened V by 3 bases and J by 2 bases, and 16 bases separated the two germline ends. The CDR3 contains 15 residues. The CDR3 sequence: CSARGPGTRQETQYF. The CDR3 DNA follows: TGCAGTGCTAGGGGACCCGGGACACGTCAAGAGACCCAGTACTTC.

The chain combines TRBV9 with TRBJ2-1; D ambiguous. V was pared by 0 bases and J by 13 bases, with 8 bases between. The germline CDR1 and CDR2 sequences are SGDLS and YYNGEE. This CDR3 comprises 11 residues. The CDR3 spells CASSVGPHQFF. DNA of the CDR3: TGTGCCAGCAGCGTAGGGCCCCACCAGTTCTTC.

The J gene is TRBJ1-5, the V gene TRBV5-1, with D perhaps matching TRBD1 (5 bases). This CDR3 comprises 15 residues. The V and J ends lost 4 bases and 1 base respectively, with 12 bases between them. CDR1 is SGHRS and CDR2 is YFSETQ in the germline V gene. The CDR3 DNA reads TGCGCCAGCAGCCTGGGGGGAGTCAGCAATCAGCCCCAGCATTTT. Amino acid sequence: CASSLGGVSNQPQHF.

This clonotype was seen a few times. This CDR3 reads CASSGQGLGTDTQYF. The CDR3 DNA reads TGTGCCAGCTCGGGACAGGGGCTCGGCACAGATACGCAGTATTTT. The V call is TRBV28, the J call TRBJ2-3; 10 bases line up with TRBD1. Germline V gene sequence: CDR1 MDHEN, CDR2 SYDVKM. This CDR3 comprises 15 residues. Trimming cost V 8 bases and J 1 base; bases outside gene matches: 6. Full variable domain (rest looked up from reference TRBV28 and TRBJ2-3): DVKVTQSSRYLVKRTGEKVFLECVQDMDHENMFWYRQDPGLGLRLIYFSYDVKMKEKGDIPEGYSVSREKKERFSLILESASTNQTSMYLCASSGQGLGTDTQYFGPGTRLTVL.

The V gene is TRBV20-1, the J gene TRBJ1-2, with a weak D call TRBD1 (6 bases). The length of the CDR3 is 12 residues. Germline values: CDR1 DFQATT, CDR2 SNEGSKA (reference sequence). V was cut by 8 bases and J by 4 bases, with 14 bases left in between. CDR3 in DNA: TGCAGTCATCCCGGGACACCCTATGGCTACACCTTC. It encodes CSHPGTPYGYTF.

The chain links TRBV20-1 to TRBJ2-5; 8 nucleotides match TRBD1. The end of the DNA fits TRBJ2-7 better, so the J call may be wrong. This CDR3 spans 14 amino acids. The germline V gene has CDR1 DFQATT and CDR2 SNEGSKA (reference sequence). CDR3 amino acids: CSASPGGTNYEQYF. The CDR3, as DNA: TGCAGTGCATCCCCAGGGGGCACAAACTACGAGCAGTACTTC.

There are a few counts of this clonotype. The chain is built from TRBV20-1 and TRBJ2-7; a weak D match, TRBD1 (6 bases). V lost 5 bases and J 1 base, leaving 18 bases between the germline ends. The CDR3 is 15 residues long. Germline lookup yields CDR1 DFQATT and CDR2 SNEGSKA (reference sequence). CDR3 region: CSAQVLDRRSYEQYF. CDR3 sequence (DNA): TGCAGTGCTCAAGTATTAGACAGGAGATCCTACGAGCAGTACTTC.

CDR3 sequence reads: CASSIPDTNTEAFF. CDR3 bases: TGTGCCAGCAGTATCCCGGACACGAACACTGAAGCTTTCTTT. The V and J genes are TRBV6-6 and TRBJ1-1; the D gene is possibly TRBD1 (5 bases). Trimming removed 5 bases from V and 1 base from J, with 11 bases in between. This CDR3 is 14 amino acids long. The germline CDR1 and CDR2 sequences are MNHNY and SVGAGI (reference sequence).

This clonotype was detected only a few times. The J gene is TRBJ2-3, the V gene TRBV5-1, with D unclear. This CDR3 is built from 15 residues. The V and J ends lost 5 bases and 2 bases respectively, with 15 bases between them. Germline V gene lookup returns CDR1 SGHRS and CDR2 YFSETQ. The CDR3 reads CASRTIVGHTDTQYF. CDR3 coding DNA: TGCGCCAGCAGGACAATAGTTGGCCACACAGATACGCAGTATTTT.

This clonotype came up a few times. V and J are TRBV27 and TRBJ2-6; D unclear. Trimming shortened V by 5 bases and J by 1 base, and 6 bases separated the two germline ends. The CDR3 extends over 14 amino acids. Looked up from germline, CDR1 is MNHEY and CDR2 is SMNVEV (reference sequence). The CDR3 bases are TGTGCCAGCAGTATGGGGTCTGGGGCCAACGTCCTGACTTTC. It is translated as CASSMGSGANVLTF.

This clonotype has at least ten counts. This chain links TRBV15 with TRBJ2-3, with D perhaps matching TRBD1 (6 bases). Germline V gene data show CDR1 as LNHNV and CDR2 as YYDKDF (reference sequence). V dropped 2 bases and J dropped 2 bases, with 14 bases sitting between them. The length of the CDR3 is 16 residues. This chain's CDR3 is CATSRQGTYSTDTQYF. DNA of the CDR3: TGTGCCACCAGCAGACAGGGGACGTACTCCACAGATACGCAGTATTTT.

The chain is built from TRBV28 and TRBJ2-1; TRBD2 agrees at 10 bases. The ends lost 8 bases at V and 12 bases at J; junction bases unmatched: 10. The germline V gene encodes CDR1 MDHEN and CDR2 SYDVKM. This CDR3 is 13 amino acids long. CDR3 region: CASLQREGPRQFF. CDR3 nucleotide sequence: TGTGCCAGCCTACAGCGGGAGGGCCCTCGGCAGTTCTTC.

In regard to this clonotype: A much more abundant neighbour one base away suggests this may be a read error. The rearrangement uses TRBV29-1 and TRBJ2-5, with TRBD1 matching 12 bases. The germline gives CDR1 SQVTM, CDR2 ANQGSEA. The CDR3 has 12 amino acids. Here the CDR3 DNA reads TGCAGCGCGGGACAGGGGGCTGAGACCCGGTACTTC. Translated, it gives CSAGQGAETRYF.